This TCR beta chain originates from a study of blood T cell repertoires in COVID-19 (dated by TCRdb to 2018 to 2020). Describing the broader study: Samples covering the acute and convalescent phases of COVID-19 were provided by collaborators in the United States, Italy and Spain. The prospective study material was composed of cDNA or gDNA derived from T cells, B-cell-depleted T cells, or PBMCs. Subjects who had been exposed to COVID-19, were actively infected with it, or had recovered from it provided the deeply sampled blood TCRbeta repertoires that made up the dataset. The repertoires were released in a freely available public database meant as a resource for research on the immune response to SARS-CoV-2. Samples came from the ongoing ImmuneRACE study (first 160 participants) plus 1,254 subjects from 6 global collaborators. Nearly every sample came with metadata listing a de-identified subject ID, COVID-19 status, age in years and sex. Where HLA class I and class II types were available, the types were taken from metadata supplied by the sample provider, not from assay-based typing.

CDR1 and CDR2, per the germline V gene, are SGHRS and YFSETQ. The CDR3 starts with the cysteine, ends with the phenylalanine, and has 15 residues. Only the CDR3 portion is preserved as DNA: 45 bases, with reading frame beginning at the first base. The junction shows trimming of 4 bases on V and 3 bases on J, and the gene matches do not reach 5 bases of it. TCRbeta CDR3 regions were amplified from genomic DNA using the immunoSEQ Assay, a bias-controlled multiplex PCR. The authors' analysis ran thus. Within the assay, amplification of reference gene primers was used to estimate how many nucleated cells each sample contained. Sequence reads were collapsed and filtered to measure the absolute abundance of every unique TCRbeta CDR3 rearrangement. For each sample, productive Simpson clonality was calculated by taking the square root of Simpson's diversity index across productive rearrangements. The immuneACCESS repertoire file appears here via TCRdb, limited to in-frame rearrangements. These files lack a portion of the clones; in checked studies, under half of the deficit traces to unresolved V genes, and the cause of the others is not known. That table gives V, J and clone size, and the DNA gave D and trimming. This sample lists about 350,000 clones; approximately 90% were detected once. Clones ranked in the top ten supply 3.5% to 4% of the sample.

What the work shows at the level of the full study, not this receptor alone: How much clinical and demographic metadata was included differed by source and by participant, and the metadata was provided uncurated.

The count of this clone is one. There is no known antigen for this receptor. No quality values exist for individual bases; no much larger clone is one base distant. In Seattle, one collaborating source enrolled patients while the infection was active and tracked those patients longitudinally over the course of disease. Collaborating institutions collected whole blood in K2EDTA tubes following their own protocols. For TCRbeta analysis, collaborator samples were shipped as frozen whole blood, as isolated PBMCs, or as DNA extracted from either sample type. The TCR originated in a woman aged 60 to 75 with COVID-19, enrolled during active disease. This receptor chain uses TRBV5-1 and TRBJ1-4; 8 bases in the middle match TRBD1. Material: peripheral blood. The DNA sequence is TGCGCCAGCAGCCCTTCGGACAGGGCTAATGAAAAACTGTTTTTT. Translated, it reads CASSPSDRANEKLFF. Where the CDR3 stops, the reference TRBV5-1 and TRBJ1-4 genes take over; the full variable domain is KAGVTQTPRYLIKTRGQQVTLSCSPISGHRSVSWYQQTPGQGLQFLFEYFSETQRNKGNFPGRFSGRQFSNSRSEMNVSTLELGDSALYLCASSPSDRANEKLFFGSGTQLSVL.